A single sample gave rise to the 3 T cell receptor beta chains below, sequenced in a study of blood T cell repertoires in COVID-19. Repertoires were generated with immunoSEQ multiplex PCR, while TCRdb's copy carries only in-frame clones and drops some. The table lists tens of thousands of clones, around 78% of them singletons, with 15% to 18% in the top ten. Sequencing was carried out using peripheral blood. The source of these receptors is a human donor in a cohort sampled during active COVID-19.

This clone occurred a few times. The J gene is TRBJ2-7, the V gene TRBV6-5; the match to TRBD2 covers 8 bases. The J segment lost 0 bases and the V segment lost 6 bases, leaving 4 bases of the junction unmatched. Germline CDR1 MNHEY, CDR2 SVGAGI. CDR3 size: 14 residues. DNA of the CDR3: TGTGCCAGCAGACTGGGGACTAGCTCCTACGAGCAGTACTTC. Its protein is CASRLGTSSYEQYF.

This chain links TRBV5-8 with TRBJ2-1; D is unresolved. This CDR3 contains 12 residues. The V gene lost 4 bases and the J gene lost 4 bases, with 6 bases spanning the gap. The germline V gene has CDR1 SGHTS and CDR2 YDEGEE. CDR3: CASSSEYNEQFF. DNA of the CDR3: TGTGCCAGCAGCAGCGAATACAATGAGCAGTTCTTC.

V gene TRBV5-1 combines with J gene TRBJ2-2; D remains unclear. Trimming stripped 0 bases from V and 4 bases from J, with 10 bases between. The CDR3 spans 15 residues. Germline V gene lookup returns CDR1 SGHRS and CDR2 YFSETQ. The DNA of the CDR3 is TGCGCCAGCAGCTTGGAAGGCGGTTCCACCGGGGAGCTGTTTTTT. Translating it yields CASSLEGGSTGELFF.